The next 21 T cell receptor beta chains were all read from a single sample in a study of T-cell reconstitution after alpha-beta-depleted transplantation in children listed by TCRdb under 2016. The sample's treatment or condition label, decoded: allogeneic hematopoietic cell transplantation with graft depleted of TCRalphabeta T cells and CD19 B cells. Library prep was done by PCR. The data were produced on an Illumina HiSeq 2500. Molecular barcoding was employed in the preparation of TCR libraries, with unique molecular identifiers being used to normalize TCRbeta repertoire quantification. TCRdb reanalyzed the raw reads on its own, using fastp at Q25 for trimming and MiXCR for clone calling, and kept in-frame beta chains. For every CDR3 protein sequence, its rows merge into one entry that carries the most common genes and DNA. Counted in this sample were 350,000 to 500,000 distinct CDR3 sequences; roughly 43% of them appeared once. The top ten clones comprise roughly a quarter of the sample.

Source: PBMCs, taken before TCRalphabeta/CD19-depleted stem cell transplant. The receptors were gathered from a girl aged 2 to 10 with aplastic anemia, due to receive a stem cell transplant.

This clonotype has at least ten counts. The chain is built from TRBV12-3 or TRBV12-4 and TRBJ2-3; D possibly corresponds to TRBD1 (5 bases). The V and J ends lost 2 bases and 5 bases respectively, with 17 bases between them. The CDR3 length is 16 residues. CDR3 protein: CASSLIGAPTVDTQYF. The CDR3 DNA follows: TGTGCCAGCAGTTTAATAGGGGCCCCGACGGTAGATACGCAGTATTTT.

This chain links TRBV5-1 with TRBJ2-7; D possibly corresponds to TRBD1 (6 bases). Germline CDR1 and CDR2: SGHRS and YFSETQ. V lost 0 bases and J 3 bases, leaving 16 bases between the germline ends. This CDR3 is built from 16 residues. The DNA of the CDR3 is TGCGCCAGCAGCTTGGCCGGGTCAGGGGATAGCTACGAGCAGTACTTC. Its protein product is CASSLAGSGDSYEQYF. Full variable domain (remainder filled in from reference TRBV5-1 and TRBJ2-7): KAGVTQTPRYLIKTRGQQVTLSCSPISGHRSVSWYQQTPGQGLQFLFEYFSETQRNKGNFPGRFSGRQFSNSRSEMNVSTLELGDSALYLCASSLAGSGDSYEQYFGPGTRLTVT.

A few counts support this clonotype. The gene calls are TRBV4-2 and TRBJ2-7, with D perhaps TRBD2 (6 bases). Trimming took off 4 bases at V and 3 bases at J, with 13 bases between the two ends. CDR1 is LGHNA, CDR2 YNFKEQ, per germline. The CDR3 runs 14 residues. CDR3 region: CASSPGEQVYEQYF. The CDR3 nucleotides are TGTGCCAGCAGCCCGGGGGAACAGGTCTACGAGCAGTACTTC.

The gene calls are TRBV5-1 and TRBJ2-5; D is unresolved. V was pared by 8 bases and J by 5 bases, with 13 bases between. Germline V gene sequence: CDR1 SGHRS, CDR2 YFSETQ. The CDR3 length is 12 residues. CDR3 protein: CASSETGETQYF. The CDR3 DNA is TGCGCCAGTTCAGAGACCGGGGAGACCCAGTACTTC.

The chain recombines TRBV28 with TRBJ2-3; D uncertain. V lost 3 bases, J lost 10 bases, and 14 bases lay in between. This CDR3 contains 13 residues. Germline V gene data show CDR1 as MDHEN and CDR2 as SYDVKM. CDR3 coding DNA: TGTGCCAGCAGTTTGATCAGGACCCACTCGCAGTATTTT. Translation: CASSLIRTHSQYF.

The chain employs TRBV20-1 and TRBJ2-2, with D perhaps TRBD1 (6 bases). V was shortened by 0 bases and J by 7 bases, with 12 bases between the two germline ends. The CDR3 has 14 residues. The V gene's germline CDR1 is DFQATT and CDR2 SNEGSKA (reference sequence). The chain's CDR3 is CSARDYRVGGELFF. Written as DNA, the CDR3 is TGCAGTGCTAGAGATTACAGGGTTGGCGGGGAGCTGTTTTTT.

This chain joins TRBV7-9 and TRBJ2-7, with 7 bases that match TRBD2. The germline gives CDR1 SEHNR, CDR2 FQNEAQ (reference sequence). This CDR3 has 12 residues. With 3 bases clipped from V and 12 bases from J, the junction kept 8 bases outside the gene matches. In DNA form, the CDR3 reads TGTGCCAGCAGCTTGGGGGAGGGGAACCCGTACTTC. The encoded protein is CASSLGEGNPYF.

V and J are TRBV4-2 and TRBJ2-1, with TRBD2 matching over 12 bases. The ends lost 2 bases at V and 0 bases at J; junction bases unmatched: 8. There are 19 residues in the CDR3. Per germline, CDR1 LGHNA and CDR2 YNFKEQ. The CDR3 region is CASSQPSGRDWSSYNEQFF. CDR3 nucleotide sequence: TGTGCCAGCAGCCAACCTAGCGGGAGGGACTGGAGCTCCTACAATGAGCAGTTCTTC.

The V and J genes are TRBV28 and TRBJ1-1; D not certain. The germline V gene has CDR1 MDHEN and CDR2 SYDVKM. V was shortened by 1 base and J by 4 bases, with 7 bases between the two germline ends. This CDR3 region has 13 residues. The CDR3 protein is CASSLYEATEAFF. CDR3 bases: TGTGCCAGCAGTTTATACGAGGCCACTGAAGCTTTCTTT.

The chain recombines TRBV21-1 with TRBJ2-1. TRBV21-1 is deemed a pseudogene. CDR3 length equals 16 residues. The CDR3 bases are TGTGCCAGCGTCTCCGAGAGTTCATGGTCCTACAATGAGCAGTTCTTC. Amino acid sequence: CASVSESSWSYNEQFF.

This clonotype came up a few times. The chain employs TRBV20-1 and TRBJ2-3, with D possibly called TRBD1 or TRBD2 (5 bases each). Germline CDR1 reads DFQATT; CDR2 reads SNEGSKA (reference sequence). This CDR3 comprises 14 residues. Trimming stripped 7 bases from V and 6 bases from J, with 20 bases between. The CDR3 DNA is TGCAGTGTGAGACGGGGACCCGGAAGGGATACGCAGTATTTT. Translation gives CSVRRGPGRDTQYF.

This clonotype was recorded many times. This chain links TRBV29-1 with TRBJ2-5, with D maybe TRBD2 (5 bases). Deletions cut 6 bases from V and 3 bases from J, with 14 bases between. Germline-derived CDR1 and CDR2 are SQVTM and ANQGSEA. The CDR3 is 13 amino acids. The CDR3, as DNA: TGCAGCGTGAGGGTAGGGATCGAAGAGACCCAGTACTTC. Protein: CSVRVGIEETQYF.

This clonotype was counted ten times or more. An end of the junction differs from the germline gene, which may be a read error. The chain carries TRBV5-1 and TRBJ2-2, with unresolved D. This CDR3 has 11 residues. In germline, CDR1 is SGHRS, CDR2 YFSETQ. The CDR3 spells CASSRAGELFF. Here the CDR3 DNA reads TGTGCCAGCAGCCGAGCGGGGGAGCTGTTTTTT.

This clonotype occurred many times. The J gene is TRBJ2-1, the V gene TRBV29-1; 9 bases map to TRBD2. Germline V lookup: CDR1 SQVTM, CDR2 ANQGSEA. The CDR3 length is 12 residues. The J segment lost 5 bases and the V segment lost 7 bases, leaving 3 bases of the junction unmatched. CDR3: CSGGGGDNEQFF. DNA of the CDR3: TGCAGCGGCGGGGGGGGTGACAATGAGCAGTTCTTC.

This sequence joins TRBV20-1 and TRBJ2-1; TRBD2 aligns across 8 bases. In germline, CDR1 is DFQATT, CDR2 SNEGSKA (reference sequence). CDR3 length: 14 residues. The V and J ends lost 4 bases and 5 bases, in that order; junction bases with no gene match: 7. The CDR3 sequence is CSANPSGPHNEQFF. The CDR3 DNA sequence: TGCAGTGCTAATCCTAGCGGGCCTCACAATGAGCAGTTCTTC.

The CDR3 loop is CASSLWGEQSYNEQFF. The CDR3 nucleotides are TGTGCCAGCAGTTTATGGGGGGAGCAGTCCTACAATGAGCAGTTCTTC. The chain recombines TRBV28 with TRBJ2-1; D may match TRBD1 or TRBD2 (5 bases each). CDR1 and CDR2 from the germline V gene are MDHEN and SYDVKM. The CDR3 runs to 16 residues. V dropped 0 bases and J dropped 1 base, with 10 bases sitting between them.

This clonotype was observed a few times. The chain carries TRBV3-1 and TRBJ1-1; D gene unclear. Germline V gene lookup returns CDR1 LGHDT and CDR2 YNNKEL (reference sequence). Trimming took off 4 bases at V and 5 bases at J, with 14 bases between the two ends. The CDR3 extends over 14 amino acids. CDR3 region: CASSRPGPGTEAFF. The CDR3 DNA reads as TGTGCCAGCAGCCGGCCGGGTCCCGGGACTGAAGCTTTCTTT.

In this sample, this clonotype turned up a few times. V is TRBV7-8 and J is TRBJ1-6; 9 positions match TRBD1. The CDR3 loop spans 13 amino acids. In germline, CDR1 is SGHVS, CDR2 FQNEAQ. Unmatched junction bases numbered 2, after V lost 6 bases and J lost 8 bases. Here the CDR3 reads CASRDRGYSPLHF. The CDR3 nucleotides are TGTGCCAGCAGGGACAGGGGTTATTCACCCCTCCACTTT.

CDR3 DNA sequence: TGCAGCGTTGAGAATTTCCGGGAGGCCACGTGGGATACGCAGTATTTT. This sequence encodes CSVENFREATWDTQYF. This sequence joins TRBV29-1 and TRBJ2-3; 7 nucleotides agree with TRBD2. The CDR3 runs to 16 residues. J lost 6 bases, V lost 3 bases, and 15 bases had no gene match. The germline V gene encodes CDR1 SQVTM and CDR2 ANQGSEA.

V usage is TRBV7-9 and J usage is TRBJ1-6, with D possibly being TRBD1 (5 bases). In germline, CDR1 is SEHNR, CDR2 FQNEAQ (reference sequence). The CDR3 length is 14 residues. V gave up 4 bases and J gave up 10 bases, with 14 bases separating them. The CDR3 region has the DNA TGTGCCAGCAGCTCCCCGGTGGGGGACTCACCCCTCCACTTT. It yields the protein CASSSPVGDSPLHF. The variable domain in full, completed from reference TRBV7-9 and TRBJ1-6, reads DTGVSQNPRHKITKRGQNVTFRCDPISEHNRLYWYRQTLGQGPEFLTYFQNEAQLEKSRLLSDRFSAERPKGSFSTLEIQRTEQGDSAMYLCASSSPVGDSPLHFGNGTRLTVT.

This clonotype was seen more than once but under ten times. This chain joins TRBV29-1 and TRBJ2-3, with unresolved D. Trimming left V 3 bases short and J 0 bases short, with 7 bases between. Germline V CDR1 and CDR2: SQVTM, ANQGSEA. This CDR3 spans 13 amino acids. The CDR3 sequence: CSVEGGSTDTQYF. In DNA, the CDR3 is TGCAGCGTTGAGGGTGGAAGCACAGATACGCAGTATTTT.